This T cell receptor beta chain was sequenced during a study of T cell repertoires in cytomegalovirus infection. About the study: Recently identified HLA-C-restricted CMV epitopes were among the peptides used.

TCRdb called the reads again in MiXCR, with one record for every CDR3 protein. The sample yields around 570,000 distinct CDR3 sequences, 40% seen once. About this clonotype: Its specificity is unknown.

Germline CDR1 and CDR2: ENHRY and SYGVKD. Trimming took 8 bases from V and 3 from J, leaving 20 bases between them. CDR3 length: 17 amino acids. Study observations and caveats: Dominating the ex vivo response were TCR beta clonotypes that were CMV-specific and HLA-C-restricted. Public TCR beta family frequency separated CMV-and-HLA carriers, including in an independent cohort.

The chain employs TRBV10-3 and TRBJ2-6; possible D gene TRBD1, 5 bases. The sequenced sample was cultured PBMCs, obtained from culture after CMV antigen stimulation. The TCR was taken from a human donor in good health (CMV status not recorded). Some clones in this sample may be carry-over from other donors' samples. The CDR3 region is CAIQGGNRIRGANVLTF. CDR3 sequence (DNA): TGTGCCATCCAGGGTGGGAACAGAATACGTGGGGCCAACGTCCTGACTTTC.